The clone carrying this T cell receptor beta chain was observed at least ten times. Its antigen is as yet unknown. This sample was taken from a study of T cells after yellow fever vaccination. Study-level information: Some fractions had low cell numbers, and these were prepared with SMART-Seq v4 Ultra Low Input.

The germline V gene has CDR1 SGDLS and CDR2 YYNGEE. The V gene lost 3 bases and the J gene lost 3 bases, with 9 bases spanning the gap. The CDR3 is 14 residues long. Universal primer sites and UMIs were introduced during 5'RACE template-switching synthesis of TCR cDNA. One entry per CDR3 protein, called by TCRdb with MiXCR from the 5' RACE reads. This sample has about 220,000 distinct CDR3 sequences, with approximately 3.2% found just once. Study outcomes and limitations: Researchers noted that a small share of clonotypes showed up in both CD4 and CD8 compartments.

The source is a man aged 18 to 30 who received the YFV17D yellow fever vaccine. The source was CD4+ T cells sorted from PBMCs, collected 10 days after the yellow fever booster vaccination. The V call is TRBV9, the J call TRBJ2-2; D possibly uses TRBD1 or TRBD2 (5 bases each). The CDR3 loop is CASSGRTYTGELFF. CDR3 in DNA: TGTGCCAGCAGCGGGAGGACATACACCGGGGAGCTGTTTTTT.